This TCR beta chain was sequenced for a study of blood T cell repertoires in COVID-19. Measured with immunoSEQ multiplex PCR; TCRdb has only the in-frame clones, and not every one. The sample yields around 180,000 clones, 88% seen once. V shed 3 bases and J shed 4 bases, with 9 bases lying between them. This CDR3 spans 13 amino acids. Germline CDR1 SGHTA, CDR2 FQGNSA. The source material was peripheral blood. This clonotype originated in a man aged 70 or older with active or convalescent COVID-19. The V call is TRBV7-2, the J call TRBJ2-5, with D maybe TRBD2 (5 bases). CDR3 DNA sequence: TGTGCCAGCAGCTTTGGGAGTGGAGAGACCCAGTACTTC. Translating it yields CASSFGSGETQYF.